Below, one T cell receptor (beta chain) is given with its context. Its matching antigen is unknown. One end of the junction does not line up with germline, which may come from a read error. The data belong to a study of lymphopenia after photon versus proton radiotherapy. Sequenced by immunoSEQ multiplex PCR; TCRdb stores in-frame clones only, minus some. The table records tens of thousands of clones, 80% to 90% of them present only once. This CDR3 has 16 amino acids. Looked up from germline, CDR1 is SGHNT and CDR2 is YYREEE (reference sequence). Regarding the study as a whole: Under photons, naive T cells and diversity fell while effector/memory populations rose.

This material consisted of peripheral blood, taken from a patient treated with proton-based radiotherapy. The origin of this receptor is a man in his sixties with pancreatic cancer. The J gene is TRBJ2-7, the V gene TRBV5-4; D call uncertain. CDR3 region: CASSQEWAGITYEQYF. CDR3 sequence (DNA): TGCGCCAGCAGCCAAGAGTGGGCAGGCATTACCTACGAGCAGTACTTC.